This TCR beta chain was captured by sequencing in a study of cytomegalovirus exposure and HLA in healthy donors. The PCR employed 60 Vbeta primers together with 13 Jbeta primers. Libraries were prepared by immunoSEQ multiplex PCR; TCRdb keeps only in-frame clonotypes and omits some of them. This sample yields 150,000 or so clones, of which more than 75% are seen a single time; under 15% belongs to the top ten. Sequencing was carried out using PBMCs. The clonotype originates from a woman aged 40-49 years in good health and CMV-seronegative.

Here the CDR3 DNA reads TGTGCCAGCAGTTTATCAGGAGGGGTCTTGAACACTGAAGCTTTCTTT. It codes for CASSLSGGVLNTEAFF. V is TRBV27 and J is TRBJ1-1; possibly TRBD1 for D (5 bases). The CDR3 is 16 amino acids. Trimming shortened V by 0 bases and J by 0 bases, and 11 bases separated the two germline ends. The V gene's germline CDR1 is MNHEY and CDR2 SMNVEV (reference sequence).